These T cell receptor beta chains were read from a single sample in a study of blood T cells in healthy people across ages. MiXCR was run by TCRdb on the 5' RACE reads, yielding one entry per CDR3 protein. The table lists 380,000 or so distinct CDR3 sequences, approximately 52% of them singletons. Sequenced material: blood. The source of these receptors is a man aged 55 to 69 in good health. Both conserved end residues are part of each CDR3. Fields, in order: V gene, clone size, D gene, CDR3 protein. D genes are given only for firm matches. Not all rows give a size; the values are once, few, many and, for expanded clones, a class.

TRBV7-2 NA TRBD1 CATLRATGTTEAFF
TRBV20-1 NA NA CSANKPDVSYEQYF
TRBV5-1 NA TRBD2 CASSFGTSGNNEQFF
TRBV4-2 NA NA CASSPRPGSNEQFF
TRBV10-1 NA NA CASRPQEGYEQYF
TRBV7-3 NA TRBD1 CASSLTGTGGGTDTQYF
TRBV5-1 NA NA CASSPGRAGQGGNTIYF
TRBV7-6 NA NA CASSSSRAAHANTGELFF
TRBV7-8 few NA CASSLPRQPPAPLHF
TRBV19 NA NA CASSISGTDTQYF
TRBV5-5 NA NA CASNRQVSNSPLHF
TRBV7-2 few TRBD2 CASSSGLAVPQDTQYF
TRBV29-1 many NA CSVVPAGSEQFF
TRBV28 once NA CASGSRTDYTF
TRBV2 NA NA CASSVERSIDTQYF
TRBV15 NA TRBD2 CATSRDIAGGGDEQFF
TRBV5-1 few TRBD2 CASSPLAGGNEQYF
TRBV3-1 once NA CASSPFLGFSNYGYTF
TRBV29-1 NA TRBD1 CSVGTGDKEQYF
TRBV5-1 once NA CATGLNRADTQYF
TRBV28 few TRBD1 CASLPQGAYNEQFF
TRBV7-9 NA TRBD2 CASSLDIRTSGIGNEQFF
TRBV28 NA TRBD2 CASSFSRERGYEQYF
TRBV5-1 few TRBD2 CASSGSSGRRYEQYF
TRBV28 NA NA CASSSGAVSSYEQYF
TRBV6-6 NA NA CASSYGERLAGELFF
TRBV6-2/TRBV6-3 few TRBD2 CASKTAGTSGQEQYF
TRBV10-3 NA TRBD1 CAFSTPTRGTTYGYTF
TRBV14 NA TRBD1 CASKGPGQSEKLFF
TRBV7-2 NA NA CASSYWAFYEQYF
TRBV5-1 many NA CASSPGLPYNEQYF
TRBV7-2 NA NA CASSPIRNSPLHF
TRBV7-2 few NA CASRSSPGHYNEQFF